The sequence of this TCR beta chain was determined in a study of cytomegalovirus exposure and HLA in healthy donors. The PCR made use of 60 Vbeta and 13 Jbeta primers. Method: immunoSEQ multiplex PCR; TCRdb's copy keeps in-frame clones and lacks some. This table lists roughly 190,000 clones. Overall study results and limits: Data from an earlier analysis indicated that most TCR beta V segments were productive either about 87% or about 30% of the time. Across donors, most TCRs were seen rarely, yet some public ones were widespread.

The germline V gene has CDR1 SGHRS and CDR2 YFSETQ. The CDR3 is 17 residues long. V lost 4 bases to trimming and J lost 0 bases; unmatched junction nucleotides: 6. On this clone: Its antigen is unknown.

Sampled while nominally healthy, donors likely had unrecorded immune exposures. Sequences were obtained from PBMCs. The chain combines TRBV5-1 with TRBJ1-4, with 10 bases identical to TRBD1. The origin of this receptor is a woman aged 18 to 35 in good health and CMV-seropositive. Here the CDR3 reads CASSAGTGAATNEKLFF. The DNA of the CDR3 is TGCGCCAGCAGCGCCGGGACAGGGGCTGCAACTAATGAAAAACTGTTTTTT.